The T cell receptor beta chain described here comes from a study of blood T cell repertoires in COVID-19 (dated by TCRdb to the early 2020s). For the study in its entirety: The collaborator samples originated in the United States, Italy and Spain and spanned the acute and convalescent phases of COVID-19. The material from the prospective study consisted of cDNA or gDNA derived from T cells, B-cell-depleted T cells, or PBMCs. The dataset comprised deeply sampled blood TCRbeta repertoires from subjects exposed to, actively infected with, or recovered from COVID-19. A freely available public database, intended as a resource for researchers studying the immune response to SARS-CoV-2, is where the repertoires were released. The samples were drawn from two sources: the first 160 participants of the ongoing ImmuneRACE study, and 1,000 to 1,500 subjects contributed by 6 global collaborators. Nearly every sample came with metadata listing a de-identified subject ID, COVID-19 status, age in years and sex. Where available, HLA class I and class II types were obtained from metadata supplied by the sample provider rather than from assay-based typing.

One collaborating source in Seattle enrolled patients during active infection and followed them longitudinally through the course of disease. Collaborating institutions collected whole blood in K2EDTA tubes following their own protocols. For TCRbeta analysis, collaborator samples were shipped as frozen whole blood, as isolated PBMCs, or as DNA extracted from either sample type. Including cysteine and phenylalanine, the CDR3 has 14 amino acids. Only the CDR3 region is kept as DNA, spanning 42 bases read in frame from base 1. The germline V gene yields MNHEY for CDR1 and SVGAGI for CDR2. V and J are trimmed by 8 bases and 3 bases, and the gene matches miss 8 bases of the junction. TCRbeta CDR3 regions were amplified from genomic DNA using the immunoSEQ Assay, a bias-controlled multiplex PCR. The published analysis was carried out like this. Nucleated cell counts per sample were estimated from amplification of reference gene primers within the assay. To quantify the absolute abundance of each unique TCRbeta CDR3 rearrangement, sequence reads were collapsed and filtered. Productive Simpson clonality was computed per sample as the square root of Simpson's diversity index over productive rearrangements. TCRdb re-hosts the immuneACCESS table, in-frame sequences only. Its copies lack some clones; in the studies checked, an unresolved V gene accounts for under half of them, and the cause for the rest is not known. That table furnishes V, J and clone size, whereas the DNA furnished D and trimming. A total of 100,000 to 150,000 clones appear in this sample, around 90% of them only once. Approximately 2% of the sample is in the top ten clones.

What the work shows at the level of the full study, not this receptor alone: Clinical and demographic metadata were provided uncurated, with the amount varying by source and participant.

Comments on this clone: What this receptor recognizes is not known. It has no much larger one-base neighbor in the sample; base qualities were not kept.

This clonotype originated in a man between 50 and 59 years old with COVID-19, enrolled during active disease. The V and J genes are TRBV6-5 and TRBJ2-7, with 9 bases aligning to TRBD1. The sequencing input was peripheral blood. The bases are TGTGCCAGCGGGTGGACAGGGGCAAACTACGAGCAGTACTTC. Its amino acids are CASGWTGANYEQYF.